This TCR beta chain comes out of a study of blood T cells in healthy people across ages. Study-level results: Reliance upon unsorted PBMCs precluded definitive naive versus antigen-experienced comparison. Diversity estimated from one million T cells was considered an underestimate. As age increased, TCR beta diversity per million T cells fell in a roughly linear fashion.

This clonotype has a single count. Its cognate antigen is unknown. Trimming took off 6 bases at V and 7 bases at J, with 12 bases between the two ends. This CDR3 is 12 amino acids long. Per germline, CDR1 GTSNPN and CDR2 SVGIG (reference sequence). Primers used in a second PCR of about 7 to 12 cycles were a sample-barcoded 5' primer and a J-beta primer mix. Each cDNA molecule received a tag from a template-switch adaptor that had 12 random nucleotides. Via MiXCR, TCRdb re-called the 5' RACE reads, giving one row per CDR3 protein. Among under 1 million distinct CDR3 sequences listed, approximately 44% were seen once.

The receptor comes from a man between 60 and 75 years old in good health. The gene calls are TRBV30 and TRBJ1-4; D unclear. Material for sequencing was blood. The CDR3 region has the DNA TGTGCCTGCCGCGACTCCACTGAAAAACTGTTTTTT. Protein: CACRDSTEKLFF.